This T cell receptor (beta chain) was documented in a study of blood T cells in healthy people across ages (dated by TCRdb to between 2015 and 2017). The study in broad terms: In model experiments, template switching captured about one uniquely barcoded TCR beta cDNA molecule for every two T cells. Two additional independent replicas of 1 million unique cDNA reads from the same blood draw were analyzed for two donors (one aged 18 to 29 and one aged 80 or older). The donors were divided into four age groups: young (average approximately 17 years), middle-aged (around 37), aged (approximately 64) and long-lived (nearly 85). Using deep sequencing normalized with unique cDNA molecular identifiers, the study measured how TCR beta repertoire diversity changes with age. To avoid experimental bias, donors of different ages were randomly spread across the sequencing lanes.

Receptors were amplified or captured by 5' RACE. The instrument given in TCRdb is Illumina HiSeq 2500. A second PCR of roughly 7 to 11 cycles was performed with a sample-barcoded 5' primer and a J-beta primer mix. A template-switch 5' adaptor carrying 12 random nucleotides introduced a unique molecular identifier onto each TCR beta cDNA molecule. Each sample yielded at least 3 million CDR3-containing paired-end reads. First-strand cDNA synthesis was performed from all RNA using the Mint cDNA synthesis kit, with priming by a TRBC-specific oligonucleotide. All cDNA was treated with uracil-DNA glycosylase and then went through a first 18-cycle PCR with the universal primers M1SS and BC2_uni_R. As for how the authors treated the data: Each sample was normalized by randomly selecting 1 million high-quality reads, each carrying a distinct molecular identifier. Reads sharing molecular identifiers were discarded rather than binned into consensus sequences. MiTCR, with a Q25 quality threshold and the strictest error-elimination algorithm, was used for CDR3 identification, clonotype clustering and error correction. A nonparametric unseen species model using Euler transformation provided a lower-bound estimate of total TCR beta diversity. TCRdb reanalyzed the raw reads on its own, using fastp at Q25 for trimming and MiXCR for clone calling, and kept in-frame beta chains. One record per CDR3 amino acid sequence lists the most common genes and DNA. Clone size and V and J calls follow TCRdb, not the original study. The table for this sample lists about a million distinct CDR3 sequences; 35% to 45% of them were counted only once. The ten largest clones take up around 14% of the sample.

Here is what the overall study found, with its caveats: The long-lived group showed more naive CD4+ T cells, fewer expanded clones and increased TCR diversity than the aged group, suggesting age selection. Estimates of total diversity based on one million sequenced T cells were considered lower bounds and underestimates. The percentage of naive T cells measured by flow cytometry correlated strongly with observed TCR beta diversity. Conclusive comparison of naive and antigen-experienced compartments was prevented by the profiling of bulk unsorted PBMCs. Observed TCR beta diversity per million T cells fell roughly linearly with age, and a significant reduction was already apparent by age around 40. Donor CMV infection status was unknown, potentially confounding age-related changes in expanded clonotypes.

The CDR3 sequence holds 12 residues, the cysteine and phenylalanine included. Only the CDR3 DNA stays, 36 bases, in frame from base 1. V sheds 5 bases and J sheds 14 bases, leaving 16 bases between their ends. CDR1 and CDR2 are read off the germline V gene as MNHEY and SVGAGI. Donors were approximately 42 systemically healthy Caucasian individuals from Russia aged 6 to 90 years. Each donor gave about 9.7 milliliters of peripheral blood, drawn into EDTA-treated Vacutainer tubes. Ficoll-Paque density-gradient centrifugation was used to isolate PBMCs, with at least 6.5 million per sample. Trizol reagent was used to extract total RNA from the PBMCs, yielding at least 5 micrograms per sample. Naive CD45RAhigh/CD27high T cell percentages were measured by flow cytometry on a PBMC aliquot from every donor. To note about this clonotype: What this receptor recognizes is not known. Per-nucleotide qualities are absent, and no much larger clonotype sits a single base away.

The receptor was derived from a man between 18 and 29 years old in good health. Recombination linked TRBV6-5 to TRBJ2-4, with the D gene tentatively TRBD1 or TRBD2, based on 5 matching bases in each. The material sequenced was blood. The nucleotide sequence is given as TGTGCCAGCAGTCAAGGGGCCGGGAAAGAGTACTTC. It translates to CASSQGAGKEYF.